These 16 T cell receptor beta chains came from one sample sequenced in a study of regulatory T cells in long-lasting Graves disease. TCR beta libraries were built with iRepertoire HTBI primers and Arm-PCR of CDR3 regions. TCRdb passed the multiplex PCR reads through MiXCR, listing each CDR3 protein once. The sample holds roughly 530,000 distinct CDR3 sequences, roughly 16% seen once. Time point reported: newly diagnosed GD, antithyroid drugs for less than 3 months. TCR sequences were obtained from RNA taken from PBMCs. The sample also formed part of further work on T cells in Graves' hyperthyroidism and ophthalmopathy.

Sequences were derived from peripheral blood mononuclear cells (PBMCs), sampled at new diagnosis, from a patient treated with antithyroid drugs. Every receptor here comes from a woman aged 40-60 years with Graves disease.

This clonotype was counted ten times or more. CDR3 in DNA: TGCAGCGTTGAAAGGCTAGCGGGGAAGGGCACAGATACGCAGTATTTT. Translating it yields CSVERLAGKGTDTQYF. This chain links TRBV29-1 with TRBJ2-3; 9 nucleotides match TRBD2. Germline V gives CDR1 SQVTM, CDR2 ANQGSEA. V lost 2 bases, J lost 1 base, and 7 bases stayed unmatched. The CDR3 length is 16 residues.

CDR3 loop: CASSPTTEGGQPQHF. The CDR3 DNA sequence: TGTGCCAGTAGTCCGACGACAGAGGGCGGTCAGCCCCAGCATTTT. V is TRBV19 and J is TRBJ1-5; tentative D call: TRBD1 (5 bases). This CDR3 is built from 15 residues. V was clipped by 5 bases and J by 6 bases, with 17 bases between them. The V gene's germline CDR1 is LNHDA and CDR2 SQIVND (reference sequence).

About this clonotype itself: It is likely a read error, because the conserved phenylalanine at the end of the CDR3 is missing. Because the CDR3's place on the DNA is in doubt, the DNA is left out and the CDR3 is given as listed by TCRdb. The rearrangement uses TRBV29-1 and TRBJ2-1; the D segment call TRBD1 is taken from the table without a DNA check. The CDR3 spans 12 residues, counting both ends. Germline CDR1 and CDR2: SQVTM and ANQGSEA. The CDR3 spells CSVEFPSAGVGL.

This clonotype was seen at least ten times. This rearrangement joins TRBV7-3 to TRBJ2-1; the D call may be TRBD1 or TRBD2 (5 bases each). This CDR3 comprises 16 residues. CDR1 SGHTA and CDR2 FQGTGA come from the germline V gene. Between the trimmed V and J ends, which lost 5 bases and 9 bases, there was a span of 23 bases. The DNA for the CDR3 is TGTGCCAGCAGCGCAACGAGAGTTGGGGGTGTAGGTGAGCAGTTCTTC. This codes for CASSATRVGGVGEQFF. Drawing the rest from reference TRBV7-3 and TRBJ2-1, the complete variable domain is GAGVSQTPSNKVTEKGKYVELRCDPISGHTALYWYRQSLGQGPEFLIYFQGTGAADDSGLPNDRFFAVRPEGSVSTLKIQRTERGDSAVYLCASSATRVGGVGEQFFGPGTRLTVL.

At least ten counts were recorded for this clonotype. V usage is TRBV18 and J usage is TRBJ1-1, with 7 nucleotides matching TRBD1. CDR1 and CDR2 (germline): KGHSH, LQKENI. After removal of 3 bases from V and 0 bases from J, the junction contained 4 bases not matched to a gene. The CDR3 extends over 15 amino acids. CDR3 DNA sequence: TGTGCCAGCTCACCGGGACAGACCTTGAACACTGAAGCTTTCTTT. This codes for CASSPGQTLNTEAFF.

This clonotype has more than one count but fewer than ten. CDR3 loop: CASSLVGMGSPLHF. The CDR3 DNA reads as TGTGCCAGCAGCTTGGTAGGAATGGGCTCACCCCTCCACTTT. The rearrangement joins TRBV5-5 to TRBJ1-6; unclear D gene. The CDR3 spans 14 residues. The ends were cut back, 0 bases at V and 10 bases at J, with 11 bases in the middle. CDR1 and CDR2 (germline): SGHKS, YYEKEE (reference sequence).

The V and J genes are TRBV24-1 and TRBJ2-1; 7 bases align to TRBD1. CDR1 and CDR2 (germline): KGHDR, SFDVKD. The J segment lost 6 bases and the V segment lost 0 bases, leaving 7 bases of the junction unmatched. This CDR3 region has 16 residues. Here the CDR3 reads CATSDLRDSRFNEQFF. In DNA form, the CDR3 reads TGTGCCACCAGTGATTTGAGGGACAGTCGATTCAATGAGCAGTTCTTC.

This clonotype has a count of ten or more. The J gene is TRBJ1-5, the V gene TRBV6-1, with D perhaps TRBD1 (5 bases). Germline V gene lookup returns CDR1 MNHNS and CDR2 SASEGT. This CDR3 is 12 amino acids long. Between the trimmed V and J ends, which lost 8 bases and 6 bases, there was a span of 11 bases. CDR3 region: CASREGSQPQHF. CDR3 DNA: TGTGCCAGCCGGGAGGGGTCTCAGCCCCAGCATTTT.

The sample holds many counts of this clonotype. The rearrangement joins TRBV20-1 to TRBJ1-2, with 10 bases matching TRBD1. With V trimmed by 2 bases and J by 0 bases, 6 bases remained unmatched. CDR1 is DFQATT, CDR2 SNEGSKA, per germline (reference sequence). CDR3 length: 16 residues. CDR3 loop: CSARKDRGVANYGYTF. The CDR3 bases are TGCAGTGCTAGAAAGGACAGGGGGGTAGCTAACTATGGCTACACCTTC.

In regard to this clonotype: A much bigger clone sits one base away, suggesting this may be a read error. This chain connects TRBV3-1 to TRBJ2-1; 12 nucleotides agree with TRBD2. This CDR3 is 18 amino acids long. Germline V lookup: CDR1 LGHDT, CDR2 YNNKEL (reference sequence). CDR3 sequence reads: CVSSHDLQTSGGYNEQFF. The CDR3 DNA reads as TGTGTCAGCAGCCACGACCTTCAGACTAGCGGGGGTTACAATGAGCAGTTCTTC.

This clonotype was detected ten times or more. V gene TRBV3-1 combines with J gene TRBJ2-1, with D perhaps matching TRBD2 (5 bases). Germline V CDR1 and CDR2: LGHDT, YNNKEL (reference sequence). CDR3 length: 16 residues. V was pared by 0 bases and J by 6 bases, with 15 bases between. The CDR3 coding sequence is TGTGCCAGCAGCCAAGAGCTGCTAGCTGGCCCCAATGAGCAGTTCTTC. It specifies CASSQELLAGPNEQFF.

This clonotype was recorded at least ten times. The chain is built from TRBV5-1 and TRBJ2-7, with D unresolved. The V end was cut by 0 bases, the J end by 5 bases, with 12 bases between. CDR3 length: 14 amino acids. Germline V gene lookup returns CDR1 SGHRS and CDR2 YFSETQ. CDR3 region: CASSLAVDRDEQYF. The CDR3 coding sequence is TGCGCCAGCAGCTTGGCCGTGGACCGAGACGAGCAGTACTTC.

This clonotype was counted only a few times. V and J are TRBV20-1 and TRBJ2-2; D is uncertain. Trimming removed 0 bases from V and 5 bases from J, with 7 bases in between. The germline gives CDR1 DFQATT, CDR2 SNEGSKA (reference sequence). The CDR3 is 13 amino acids. The CDR3 DNA follows: TGCAGTGCTAGAGATCGGAGAACCGGGGAGCTGTTTTTT. It is translated as CSARDRRTGELFF.

This clonotype came up many times. The chain is built from TRBV15 and TRBJ1-2, with D tentatively TRBD1 (5 bases). CDR1 LNHNV and CDR2 YYDKDF come from the germline V gene (reference sequence). V lost 0 bases and J lost 4, with 15 bases in between. The CDR3 runs to 16 residues. This CDR3 is CATSRDGAGGPYGYTF. In DNA form, the CDR3 reads TGTGCCACCAGCAGAGATGGGGCAGGTGGCCCCTATGGCTACACCTTC. Based on the CDR3 plus reference TRBV15 and TRBJ1-2, the full variable domain is DAMVIQNPRYQVTQFGKPVTLSCSQTLNHNVMYWYQQKSSQAPKLLFHYYDKDFNNEADTPDNFQSRRPNTSFCFLDIRSPGLGDTAMYLCATSRDGAGGPYGYTFGSGTRLTVV.

The chain employs TRBV7-9 and TRBJ1-4, with D uncertain. V lost 1 base to trimming and J lost 0 bases, with 6 bases between them. CDR3 length: 15 residues. CDR1 SEHNR and CDR2 FQNEAQ come from the germline V gene (reference sequence). This CDR3 reads CASSLVGPTNEKLFF. CDR3 nucleotide sequence: TGTGCCAGCAGCTTAGTTGGGCCAACTAATGAAAAACTGTTTTTT.

As to this clonotype: A much larger clone lies a single base off, so this may be a read error. The V call is TRBV28, the J call TRBJ2-4; 7 positions match TRBD1. This CDR3 is built from 16 residues. Losses at the gene ends were 6 bases for V and 1 base for J; bases not matched to a gene: 9. From germline, CDR1 is MDHEN and CDR2 SYDVKM. Written as DNA, the CDR3 is TGTGCCAGCAGCCGAGGGGGCGCGTTTGCCAAAAACATTCAGTACTTC. Translated: CASSRGGAFAKNIQYF.